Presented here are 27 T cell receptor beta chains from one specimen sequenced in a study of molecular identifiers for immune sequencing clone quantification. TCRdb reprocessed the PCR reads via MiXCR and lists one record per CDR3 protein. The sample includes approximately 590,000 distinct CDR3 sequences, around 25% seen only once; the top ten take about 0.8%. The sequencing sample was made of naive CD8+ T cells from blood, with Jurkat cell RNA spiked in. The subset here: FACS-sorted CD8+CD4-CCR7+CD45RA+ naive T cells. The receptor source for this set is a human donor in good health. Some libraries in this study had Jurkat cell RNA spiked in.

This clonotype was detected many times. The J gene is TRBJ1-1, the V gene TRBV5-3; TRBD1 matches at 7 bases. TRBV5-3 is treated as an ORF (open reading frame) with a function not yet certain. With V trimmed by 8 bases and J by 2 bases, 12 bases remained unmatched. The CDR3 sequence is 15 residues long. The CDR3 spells CASSPTGAPNTEAFF. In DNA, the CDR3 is TGTGCCAGCAGCCCTACAGGGGCCCCAAACACTGAAGCTTTCTTT.

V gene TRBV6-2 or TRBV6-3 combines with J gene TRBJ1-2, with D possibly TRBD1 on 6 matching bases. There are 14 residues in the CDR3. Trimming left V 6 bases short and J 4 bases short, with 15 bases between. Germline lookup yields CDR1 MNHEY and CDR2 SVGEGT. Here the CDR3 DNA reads TGTGCCAGCAGCCCCCAGGGGACGGCCTATGGCTACACCTTC. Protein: CASSPQGTAYGYTF.

This chain's CDR3 is CASSHLGTGIPEAFF. In nucleotides, the CDR3 is TGTGCCAGCAGCCATCTTGGGACAGGGATCCCTGAAGCTTTCTTT. J is TRBJ1-1 and V is TRBV3-1; the match to TRBD1 covers 9 bases. The CDR3 loop spans 15 amino acids. Trimming took 3 bases from V and 6 from J; bases not matched to a gene: 8. Germline CDR1 reads LGHDT; CDR2 reads YNNKEL (reference sequence). Combining the CDR3 with reference TRBV3-1 and TRBJ1-1 gives the whole variable domain DTAVSQTPKYLVTQMGNDKSIKCEQNLGHDTMYWYKQDSKKFLKIMFSYNNKELIINETVPNRFSPKSPDKAHLNLHINSLELGDSAVYFCASSHLGTGIPEAFFGQGTRLTVV.

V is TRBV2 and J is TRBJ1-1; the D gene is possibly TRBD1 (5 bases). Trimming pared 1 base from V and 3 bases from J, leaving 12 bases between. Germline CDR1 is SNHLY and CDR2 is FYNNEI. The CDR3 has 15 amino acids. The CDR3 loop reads CASSEEYRPDTEAFF. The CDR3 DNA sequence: TGTGCCAGCAGTGAAGAATACAGGCCTGACACTGAAGCTTTCTTT.

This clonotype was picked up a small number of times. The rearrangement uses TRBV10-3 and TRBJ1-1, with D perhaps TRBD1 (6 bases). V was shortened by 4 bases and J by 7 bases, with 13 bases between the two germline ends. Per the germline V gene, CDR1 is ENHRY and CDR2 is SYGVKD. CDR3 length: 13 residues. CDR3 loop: CAISGTVNVEAFF. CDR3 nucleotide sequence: TGTGCCATCAGTGGGACAGTCAACGTTGAAGCTTTCTTT.

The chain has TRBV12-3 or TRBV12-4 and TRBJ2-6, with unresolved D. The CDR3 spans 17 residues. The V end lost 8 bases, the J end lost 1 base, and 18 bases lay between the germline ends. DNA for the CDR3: TGTGCCAGCGGCCTATTCGCGACGTTTTCTGGGGCCAACGTCCTGACTTTC. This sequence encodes CASGLFATFSGANVLTF.

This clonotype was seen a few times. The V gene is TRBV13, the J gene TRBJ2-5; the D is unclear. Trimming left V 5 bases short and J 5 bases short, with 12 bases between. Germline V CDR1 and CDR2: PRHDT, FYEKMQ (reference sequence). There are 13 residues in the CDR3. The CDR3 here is CASSQIAGETQYF. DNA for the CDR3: TGTGCCAGCAGCCAAATCGCTGGGGAGACCCAGTACTTC.

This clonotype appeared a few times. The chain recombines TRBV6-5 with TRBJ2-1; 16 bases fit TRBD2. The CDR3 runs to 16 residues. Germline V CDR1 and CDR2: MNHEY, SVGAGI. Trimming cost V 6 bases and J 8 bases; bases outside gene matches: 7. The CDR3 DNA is TGTGCCAGCAGATTAACGGGACTAGCGGGGGGGCATGAGCAGTTCTTC. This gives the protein CASRLTGLAGGHEQFF.

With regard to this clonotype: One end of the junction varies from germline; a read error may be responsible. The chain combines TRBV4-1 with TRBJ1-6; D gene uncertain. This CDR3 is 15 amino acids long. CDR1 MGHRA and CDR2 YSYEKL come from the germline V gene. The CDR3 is CARSHAPPGNSPLHF. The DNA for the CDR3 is TGCGCCCGCAGCCATGCCCCCCCTGGTAATTCACCCCTCCACTTT.

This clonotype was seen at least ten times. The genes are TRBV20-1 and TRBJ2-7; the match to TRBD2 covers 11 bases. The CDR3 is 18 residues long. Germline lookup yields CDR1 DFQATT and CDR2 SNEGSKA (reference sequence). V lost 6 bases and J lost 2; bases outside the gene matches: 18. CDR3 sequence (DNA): TGCAGTGCCGGATCGGTGGGACTAGCGGAGTCCCTCCCCTACGAGCAGTACTTC. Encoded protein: CSAGSVGLAESLPYEQYF.

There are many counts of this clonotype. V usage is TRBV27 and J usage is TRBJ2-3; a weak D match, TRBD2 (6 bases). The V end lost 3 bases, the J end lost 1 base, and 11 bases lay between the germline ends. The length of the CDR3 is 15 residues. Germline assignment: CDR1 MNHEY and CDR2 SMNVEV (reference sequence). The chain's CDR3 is CASSFWPSGTDTQYF. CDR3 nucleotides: TGTGCCAGCAGTTTTTGGCCTAGCGGCACAGATACGCAGTATTTT.

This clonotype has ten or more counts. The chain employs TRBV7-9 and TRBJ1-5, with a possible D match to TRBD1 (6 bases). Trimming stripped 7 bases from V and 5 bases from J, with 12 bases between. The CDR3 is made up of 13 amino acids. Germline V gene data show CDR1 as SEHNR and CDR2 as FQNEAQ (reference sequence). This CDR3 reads CASNQGSHQPQHF. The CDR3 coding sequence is TGTGCCAGCAATCAGGGGTCGCATCAGCCCCAGCATTTT.

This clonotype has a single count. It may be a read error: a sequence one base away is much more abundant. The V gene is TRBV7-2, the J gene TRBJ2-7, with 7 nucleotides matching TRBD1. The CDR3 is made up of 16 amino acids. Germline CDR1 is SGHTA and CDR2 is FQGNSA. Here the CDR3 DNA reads TGTGCCAGCAGCGTAGCTCTTCCGGGACAGTTCTACGAGCAGTACTTC. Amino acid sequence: CASSVALPGQFYEQYF.

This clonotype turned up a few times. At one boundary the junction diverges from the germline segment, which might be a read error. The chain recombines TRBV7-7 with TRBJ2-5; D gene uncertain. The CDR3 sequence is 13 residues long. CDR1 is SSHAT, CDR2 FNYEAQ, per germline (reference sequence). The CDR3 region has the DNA TGTGCTAGCAGCTTACGAGGAACAGAGACCCAGTACTTC. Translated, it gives CASSLRGTETQYF.

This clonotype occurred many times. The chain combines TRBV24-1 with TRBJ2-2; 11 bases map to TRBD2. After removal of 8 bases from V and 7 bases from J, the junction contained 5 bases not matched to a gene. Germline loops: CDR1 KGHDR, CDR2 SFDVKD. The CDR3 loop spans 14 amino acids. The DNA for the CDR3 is TGTGCCACCACGGGACTAGCGGATGGCGGGGAGCTGTTTTTT. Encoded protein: CATTGLADGGELFF.

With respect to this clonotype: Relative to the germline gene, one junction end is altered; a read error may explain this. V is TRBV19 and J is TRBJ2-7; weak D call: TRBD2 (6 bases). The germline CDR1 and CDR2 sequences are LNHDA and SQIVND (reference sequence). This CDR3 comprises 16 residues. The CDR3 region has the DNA TGTGCCAGTAGTTTAGATGAGGCAGGAGGGAGCTACGAGCAGTACTTC. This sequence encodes CASSLDEAGGSYEQYF.

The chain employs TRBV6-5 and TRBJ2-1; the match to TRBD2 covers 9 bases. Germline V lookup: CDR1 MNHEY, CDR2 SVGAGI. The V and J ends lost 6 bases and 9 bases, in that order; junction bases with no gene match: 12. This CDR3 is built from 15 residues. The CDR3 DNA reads TGTGCCAGCAGCAACGACGGACTAGCGAGGATTGAGCAGTTCTTC. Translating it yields CASSNDGLARIEQFF.

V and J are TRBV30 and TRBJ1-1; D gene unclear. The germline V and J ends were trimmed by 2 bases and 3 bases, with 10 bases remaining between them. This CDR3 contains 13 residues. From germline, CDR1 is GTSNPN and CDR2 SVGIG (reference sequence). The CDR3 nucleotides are TGTGCCTGGAGTTTGGACGGAGACACTGAAGCTTTCTTT. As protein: CAWSLDGDTEAFF.

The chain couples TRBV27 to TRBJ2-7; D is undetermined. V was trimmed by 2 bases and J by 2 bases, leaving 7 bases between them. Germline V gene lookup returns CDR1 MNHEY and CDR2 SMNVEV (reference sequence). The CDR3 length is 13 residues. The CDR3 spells CASSLKQTYEQYF. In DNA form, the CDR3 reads TGTGCCAGCAGTTTAAAACAGACCTACGAGCAGTACTTC.

For the CDR3, the DNA is TGTGCCAGCAGTGGCTCATCGAGCTCTGGAAACACCATATATTTT. Its translation is CASSGSSSSGNTIYF. This chain uses TRBV6-2 or TRBV6-3 with TRBJ1-3; D ambiguous. Between the trimmed V and J ends, which lost 5 bases and 0 bases, there was a span of 11 bases. The CDR3 extends over 15 amino acids. From germline, CDR1 is MNHEY and CDR2 SVGEGT.

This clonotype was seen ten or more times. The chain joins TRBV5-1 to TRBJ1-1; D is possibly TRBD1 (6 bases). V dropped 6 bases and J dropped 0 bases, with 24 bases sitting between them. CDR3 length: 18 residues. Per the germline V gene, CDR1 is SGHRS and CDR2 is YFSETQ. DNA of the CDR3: TGCGCCAGCATCGCCTCCTCAGGGGAAAATCTCATGAACACTGAAGCTTTCTTT. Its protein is CASIASSGENLMNTEAFF.

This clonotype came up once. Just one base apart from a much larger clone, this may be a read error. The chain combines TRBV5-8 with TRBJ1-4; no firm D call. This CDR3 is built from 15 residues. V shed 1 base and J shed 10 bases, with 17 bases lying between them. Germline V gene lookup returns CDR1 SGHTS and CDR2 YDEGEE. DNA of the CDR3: TGTGCCAGCAGCTTGACCAGGCCGGTTCCGTCAAAACTGTTTTTT. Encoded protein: CASSLTRPVPSKLFF.

The CDR3 reads CSAPTSGRIADTQYF. The DNA of the CDR3 is TGCAGTGCGCCTACTAGCGGGAGGATTGCTGATACGCAGTATTTT. The chain uses TRBV20-1 and TRBJ2-3; 12 nucleotides line up with TRBD2. V gave up 6 bases and J gave up 6 bases; unmatched junction bases: 10. Germline V CDR1 and CDR2: DFQATT, SNEGSKA (reference sequence). CDR3 length equals 15 residues.

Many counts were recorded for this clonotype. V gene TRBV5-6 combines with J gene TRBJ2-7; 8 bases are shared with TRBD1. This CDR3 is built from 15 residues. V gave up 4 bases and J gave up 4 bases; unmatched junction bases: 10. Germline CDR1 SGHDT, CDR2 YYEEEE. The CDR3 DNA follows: TGTGCCAGCAGCGGGCCGCAGGGACAGGCATACGAGCAGTACTTC. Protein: CASSGPQGQAYEQYF.

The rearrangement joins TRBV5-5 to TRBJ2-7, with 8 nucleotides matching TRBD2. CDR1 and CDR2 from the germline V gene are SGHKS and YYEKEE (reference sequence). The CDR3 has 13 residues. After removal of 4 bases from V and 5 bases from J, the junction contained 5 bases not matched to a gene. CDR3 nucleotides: TGTGCCAGCAGCCGCGGGGGGCCTAACGAGCAGTACTTC. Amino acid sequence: CASSRGGPNEQYF. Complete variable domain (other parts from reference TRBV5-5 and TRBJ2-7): DAGVTQSPTHLIKTRGQQVTLRCSPISGHKSVSWYQQVLGQGPQFIFQYYEKEERGRGNFPDRFSARQFPNYSSELNVNALLLGDSALYLCASSRGGPNEQYFGPGTRLTVT.

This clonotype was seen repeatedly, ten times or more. CDR3 coding DNA: TGCAGCGTTGTTATAGCGGAAAGACGCACAGATACGCAGTATTTT. It is translated as CSVVIAERRTDTQYF. The chain links TRBV29-1 to TRBJ2-3; weak D call: TRBD2 (6 bases). The germline gives CDR1 SQVTM, CDR2 ANQGSEA. V lost 4 bases and J lost 1, with 15 bases in between. This CDR3 spans 15 amino acids.

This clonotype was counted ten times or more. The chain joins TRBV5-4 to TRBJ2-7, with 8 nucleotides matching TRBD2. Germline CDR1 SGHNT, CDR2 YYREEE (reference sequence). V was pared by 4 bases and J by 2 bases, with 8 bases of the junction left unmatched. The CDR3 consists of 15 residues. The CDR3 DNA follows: TGTGCCAGCAGCCCGAGCGGGAGTCCCCCCTACGAGCAGTACTTC. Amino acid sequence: CASSPSGSPPYEQYF. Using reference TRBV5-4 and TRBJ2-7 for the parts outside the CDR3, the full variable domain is ETGVTQSPTHLIKTRGQQVTLRCSSQSGHNTVSWYQQALGQGPQFIFQYYREEENGRGNFPPRFSGLQFPNYSSELNVNALELDDSALYLCASSPSGSPPYEQYFGPGTRLTVT.